The 27 T cell receptor beta chains in this list originate from one sample, sequenced in a study of cytomegalovirus exposure and HLA in healthy donors. It was with 60 Vbeta and 13 Jbeta primers that the PCR ran. Sequencing used immunoSEQ multiplex PCR; TCRdb keeps in-frame clones, though not all of them. The table has 95,000 or so clones, approximately 70% seen once. Sequenced sample: PBMCs. Receptor source: a woman aged 50 to 60 in good health and CMV-seropositive.

The rearrangement uses TRBV5-1 and TRBJ2-1, with D possibly TRBD2 on 5 matching bases. The germline gives CDR1 SGHRS, CDR2 YFSETQ. The length of the CDR3 is 15 residues. V dropped 1 base and J dropped 7 bases, with 15 bases sitting between them. As DNA, the CDR3 is TGCGCCAGCAGCTTGCTCGGGGAGAAATATAATGAGCAGTTCTTC. It is translated as CASSLLGEKYNEQFF.

Turning to this clone: Mismatch with germline at one junction end may stem from a read error. This chain uses TRBV7-7 with TRBJ2-3; no clear D. Germline lookup yields CDR1 SSHAT and CDR2 FNYEAQ (reference sequence). The CDR3 is 13 amino acids. DNA of the CDR3: TGTGCTAGCAGCTTAGACGGAGAGAATACGCAGTATTTT. This translates into CASSLDGENTQYF.

This clone appeared a single time. This chain uses TRBV28 with TRBJ1-1; no firm D call. In germline, CDR1 is MDHEN, CDR2 SYDVKM. Trimming removed 4 bases from V and 4 bases from J, with 13 bases in between. This CDR3 region has 14 residues. In DNA form, the CDR3 reads TGTGCCAGCAGTTCGGATATGGGCGCCACTGAAGCTTTCTTT. It translates to CASSSDMGATEAFF.

The V gene is TRBV9, the J gene TRBJ2-3; TRBD2 matches at 7 bases. V lost 1 base, J lost 4 bases, and 3 bases stayed unmatched. CDR1 and CDR2 (germline): SGDLS, YYNGEE. The CDR3 is 14 amino acids. The chain's CDR3 is CASSVTSDSDTQYF. DNA for the CDR3: TGTGCCAGCAGCGTAACTAGCGATTCAGATACGCAGTATTTT.

The chain links TRBV29-1 to TRBJ1-1, with a weak D call TRBD1 (5 bases). Trimming shortened V by 5 bases and J by 3 bases, and 16 bases separated the two germline ends. This CDR3 comprises 14 residues. Germline loops: CDR1 SQVTM, CDR2 ANQGSEA. Written as DNA, the CDR3 is TGCAGCGTTCCAGGGCTAGGGGAACACACTGAAGCTTTCTTT. The encoded protein is CSVPGLGEHTEAFF.

The J gene is TRBJ2-5, the V gene TRBV19; 11 positions agree with TRBD2. The germline CDR1 and CDR2 sequences are LNHDA and SQIVND (reference sequence). This CDR3 is 17 amino acids long. Losses at the gene ends were 3 bases for V and 2 bases for J; bases not matched to a gene: 8. This CDR3 reads CASSIRRLAGQQETQYF. In nucleotides, the CDR3 is TGTGCCAGTAGTATCCGACGACTAGCGGGACAGCAAGAGACCCAGTACTTC.

The chain has TRBV5-8 and TRBJ2-5; TRBD1 might be the D (6 bases). Germline V gene sequence: CDR1 SGHTS, CDR2 YDEGEE. Between the trimmed V and J ends, which lost 5 bases and 4 bases, there was a span of 21 bases. This CDR3 is built from 16 residues. The CDR3 bases are TGTGCCAGCAGTCATCTGGGGGCAGGCGGAGGAGAGACCCAGTACTTC. Encoded protein: CASSHLGAGGGETQYF.

The chain combines TRBV19 with TRBJ1-5; D unresolved. The CDR3 runs to 12 residues. Germline CDR1 is LNHDA and CDR2 is SQIVND (reference sequence). Trimming shortened V by 7 bases and J by 5 bases, and 9 bases separated the two germline ends. The CDR3 nucleotides read TGTGCCAGTAACATTCAGGATCAGCCCCAGCATTTT. The encoded protein is CASNIQDQPQHF.

The table lists this clone with a few counts. The genes are TRBV27 and TRBJ2-3; TRBD2 agrees at 8 bases. The germline V gene has CDR1 MNHEY and CDR2 SMNVEV (reference sequence). The CDR3 sequence is 13 residues long. V lost 9 bases, J lost 1 base, and 3 bases stayed unmatched. Here the CDR3 DNA reads TGTGCCAGGAGCGGGAGAGGCACAGATACGCAGTATTTT. Encoded protein: CARSGRGTDTQYF.

The chain is built from TRBV7-9 and TRBJ2-1; the D is unclear. The V end was cut by 4 bases, the J end by 0 bases, with 10 bases between. The CDR3 sequence is 15 residues long. CDR1 and CDR2 from the germline V gene are SEHNR and FQNEAQ (reference sequence). In DNA form, the CDR3 reads TGTGCCAGCAGCTCCCTTTTGAGCTCCTACAATGAGCAGTTCTTC. This gives the protein CASSSLLSSYNEQFF.

This clone was observed once. The chain couples TRBV4-1 to TRBJ2-7; possibly TRBD1 for D (6 bases). This CDR3 spans 14 amino acids. V was cut by 6 bases and J by 0 bases, with 12 bases left in between. Germline CDR1 reads MGHRA; CDR2 reads YSYEKL. The DNA for the CDR3 is TGCGCCAGCAGTCCCAGGGGTTTCTCCTACGAGCAGTACTTC. It is translated as CASSPRGFSYEQYF.

This clone was detected once. The chain recombines TRBV7-9 with TRBJ2-5; 7 bases align to TRBD2. CDR1 and CDR2 (germline): SEHNR, FQNEAQ (reference sequence). The J segment lost 0 bases and the V segment lost 5 bases, leaving 3 bases of the junction unmatched. The CDR3 extends over 14 amino acids. The CDR3 protein is CASSRAGDQETQYF. DNA for the CDR3: TGTGCCAGCAGCCGGGCGGGGGACCAAGAGACCCAGTACTTC.

V gene TRBV28 combines with J gene TRBJ1-1; tentatively, D is TRBD1 (5 bases). Trimming stripped 6 bases from V and 4 bases from J, with 15 bases between. The CDR3 loop spans 14 amino acids. Germline V lookup: CDR1 MDHEN, CDR2 SYDVKM. CDR3 bases: TGTGCCAGCAGCCCCCCGGGGAGGGGCACTGAAGCTTTCTTT. Protein sequence: CASSPPGRGTEAFF.

This clone appeared a few times. Here the CDR3 reads CASSEAWGRNTGELFF. The CDR3 DNA is TGTGCCAGCAGTGAAGCGTGGGGCAGGAACACCGGGGAGCTGTTTTTT. The rearrangement joins TRBV6-1 to TRBJ2-2; the D gene is possibly TRBD1 (5 bases). CDR3 size: 16 residues. Germline values: CDR1 MNHNS, CDR2 SASEGT. The V end was cut by 0 bases, the J end by 1 base, with 9 bases between.

This clone was counted a single time. The chain joins TRBV5-6 to TRBJ2-1; 7 nucleotides align to TRBD2. CDR3 length equals 11 residues. Looked up from germline, CDR1 is SGHDT and CDR2 is YYEEEE. J gave up 15 bases and V 2 bases, and 5 bases lay outside the gene matches. For the CDR3, the DNA is TGTGCCAGCAGCTTTGGACTAGGGCTGTTCTTC. Translated, it gives CASSFGLGLFF.

V and J are TRBV29-1 and TRBJ2-2; TRBD1 is a possible D gene (6 bases). Germline V gene lookup returns CDR1 SQVTM and CDR2 ANQGSEA. The CDR3 consists of 15 residues. V lost 4 bases and J lost 4, with 16 bases in between. CDR3 sequence (DNA): TGCAGCGTTGCCGCAGAGACAGGAGGCACCGGGGAGCTGTTTTTT. Protein: CSVAAETGGTGELFF.

This chain links TRBV19 with TRBJ1-2; tentatively, D is TRBD1 (6 bases). From germline, CDR1 is LNHDA and CDR2 SQIVND (reference sequence). V lost 6 bases and J 3 bases, leaving 14 bases between the germline ends. CDR3 length: 14 amino acids. CDR3 region: CASRQQGSDYGYTF. CDR3 nucleotide sequence: TGTGCCAGTAGACAACAGGGCTCCGACTATGGCTACACCTTC.

This clone was detected a few times. The DNA for the CDR3 is TGTGCCAGCAGCTTGGCCGCGGGAGTAGGGACCGGGGAGCTGTTTTTT. Its translation: CASSLAAGVGTGELFF. The V gene is TRBV5-6, the J gene TRBJ2-2, with 7 bases that match TRBD2. The CDR3 runs 16 residues. The germline V gene has CDR1 SGHDT and CDR2 YYEEEE. Trimming took 0 bases from V and 5 from J; bases not matched to a gene: 7.

The chain uses TRBV19 and TRBJ2-5; 10 bases are shared with TRBD2. Germline V lookup: CDR1 LNHDA, CDR2 SQIVND (reference sequence). J was trimmed by 1 base and V by 3 bases; bases with no gene match: 2. The CDR3 length is 15 residues. CDR3 region: CASSILAGVQETQYF. For the CDR3, the DNA is TGTGCCAGTAGTATCCTAGCGGGAGTCCAAGAGACCCAGTACTTC.

This rearrangement joins TRBV6-6 to TRBJ1-1; D is uncertain. This CDR3 is built from 15 residues. V was cut by 7 bases and J by 2 bases, with 17 bases left in between. Germline loops: CDR1 MNHNY, CDR2 SVGAGI (reference sequence). CDR3 bases: TGTGCCAGCATGGGCACAAACCGATTTAACACTGAAGCTTTCTTT. This codes for CASMGTNRFNTEAFF.

This clone is a singleton in its sample. The chain links TRBV7-2 to TRBJ2-1; D perhaps matches TRBD2 (7 bases). This CDR3 spans 16 amino acids. Looked up from germline, CDR1 is SGHTA and CDR2 is FQGNSA. Trimming took off 1 base at V and 7 bases at J, with 17 bases between the two ends. The CDR3: CASSLVRGGPGNEQFF. CDR3 sequence (DNA): TGTGCCAGCAGCTTAGTAAGGGGGGGACCCGGGAATGAGCAGTTCTTC.

The chain is built from TRBV10-3 and TRBJ1-1; D might be TRBD1 (5 bases). V lost 2 bases and J lost 3, with 13 bases in between. Per the germline V gene, CDR1 is ENHRY and CDR2 is SYGVKD. The CDR3 loop spans 15 amino acids. CDR3 DNA: TGTGCCATCAGTGAGCAGGGATTTAGTGACACTGAAGCTTTCTTT. Translation: CAISEQGFSDTEAFF.

The chain links TRBV28 to TRBJ1-5; D possibly corresponds to TRBD1 (5 bases). This CDR3 spans 16 amino acids. Germline CDR1 MDHEN, CDR2 SYDVKM. V was clipped by 3 bases and J by 2 bases, with 14 bases between them. Written as DNA, the CDR3 is TGTGCCAGCAGTTTCTGGATTGGACAAGGCAATCAGCCCCAGCATTTT. Amino acid sequence: CASSFWIGQGNQPQHF.

This chain links TRBV7-2 with TRBJ1-1, with 11 bases identical to TRBD1. CDR1 SGHTA and CDR2 FQGNSA come from the germline V gene. Losses at the gene ends were 5 bases for V and 7 bases for J; bases not matched to a gene: 9. The CDR3 is 15 residues long. CDR3 in DNA: TGTGCCAGCAGCCACCCCCTGGGACAGGGGGTTGAAGCTTTCTTT. It yields the protein CASSHPLGQGVEAFF.

The chain recombines TRBV9 with TRBJ1-4; maybe TRBD1 (5 bases). Per germline, CDR1 SGDLS and CDR2 YYNGEE. The germline V and J ends were trimmed by 4 bases and 0 bases, with 13 bases remaining between them. This CDR3 has 16 residues. CDR3 amino acids: CASSPNPGSTNEKLFF. In nucleotides, the CDR3 is TGTGCCAGCAGCCCCAACCCAGGGTCAACTAATGAAAAACTGTTTTTT.

The chain employs TRBV7-2 and TRBJ1-5; D may be TRBD1 (5 bases). CDR1 and CDR2 from the germline V gene are SGHTA and FQGNSA. Between the trimmed V and J ends, which lost 6 bases and 0 bases, there was a span of 12 bases. The CDR3 covers 15 residues. The CDR3 region has the DNA TGTGCCAGCAGTTACAGACAGTCTAGCAATCAGCCCCAGCATTTT. It translates to CASSYRQSSNQPQHF.

The gene calls are TRBV5-1 and TRBJ2-1; 11 nucleotides agree with TRBD2. The CDR3 length is 17 residues. Germline V gene sequence: CDR1 SGHRS, CDR2 YFSETQ. V gave up 4 bases and J gave up 5 bases; unmatched junction bases: 11. The CDR3 DNA reads as TGCGCCAGCAGCCCAGAGATACCGGGACTAGCGGACAATGAGCAGTTCTTC. The encoded protein is CASSPEIPGLADNEQFF.